The 3 T cell receptor beta chains below were found in one sample sequenced in a study of shared clonotypes between healthy human individuals (dated by TCRdb to 2018 to 2020). Libraries were made using the immunoSEQ multiplex PCR assay. TCRdb stores this immuneACCESS table with in-frame sequences only. Part of the clones is absent; in the studies checked, under half of the shortfall reflects unresolved V genes, and no reason is known for the rest. The sample table holds around 2.3 million clones, of which 90% to 96% were seen once. The ten largest clones take up roughly 0.13% of the sample. Material for sequencing was naive CD4+ T cells sorted from blood. The cell subset or site label of this sample denotes: CD45RA+ positively selected. The receptors originated from a man aged 18 to 29 in good health.

Worth noting for this clone: Other DNA sequences in the sample encode the same CDR3. The chain combines TRBV6-5 with TRBJ1-6, with D unclear. Germline loops: CDR1 MNHEY, CDR2 SVGAGI. The CDR3 is 13 amino acids. Deletions cut 2 bases from V and 5 bases from J, with 4 bases between. DNA for the CDR3: TGTGCCAGCAGTTACCGTGATAATTCACCCCTCCACTTT. Protein: CASSYRDNSPLHF.

This chain uses TRBV28 with TRBJ2-5; no definite D call. CDR1 is MDHEN, CDR2 SYDVKM, per germline. Trimming took 6 bases from V and 5 from J, leaving 13 bases between them. This CDR3 is 13 amino acids long. The CDR3 here is CASSPRRVETQYF. The CDR3 DNA follows: TGTGCCAGCAGCCCCCGAAGGGTGGAGACCCAGTACTTC.

V usage is TRBV28 and J usage is TRBJ2-5; 7 nucleotides line up with TRBD1. The CDR3 extends over 15 amino acids. Losses at the gene ends were 2 bases for V and 2 bases for J; bases not matched to a gene: 5. Germline V CDR1 and CDR2: MDHEN, SYDVKM. CDR3: CASSLRQGIQETQYF. CDR3 bases: TGTGCCAGCAGTTTACGACAGGGTATACAAGAGACCCAGTACTTC.